These 30 T cell receptor beta chains originate from one sample sequenced in a study of cytomegalovirus exposure and HLA in healthy donors. The assay was immunoSEQ multiplex PCR, and TCRdb's table has in-frame clones only and misses some. Altogether approximately 110,000 clones are present, roughly 94% being singletons, with the ten largest covering around 1.2%. What was sequenced was PBMCs. The receptors originated from a woman under 30 in good health and CMV-seronegative.

This rearrangement joins TRBV6-6 to TRBJ2-6, with D maybe TRBD1 (6 bases). V shed 8 bases and J shed 4 bases, with 18 bases lying between them. Germline V gives CDR1 MNHNY, CDR2 SVGAGI (reference sequence). The CDR3 covers 16 residues. The CDR3 nucleotides read TGTGCCAGCTCAAGGACAGACCCTTCAGGGGCCAACGTCCTGACTTTC. Its protein is CASSRTDPSGANVLTF.

This sequence joins TRBV9 and TRBJ1-6; 8 bases agree with TRBD1. This CDR3 has 15 amino acids. The germline gives CDR1 SGDLS, CDR2 YYNGEE. Trimming took 4 bases from V and 4 from J; bases not matched to a gene: 4. CDR3 nucleotide sequence: TGTGCCAGCAGCCCAGGGGGCTCTTATAATTCACCCCTCCACTTT. Translated: CASSPGGSYNSPLHF. The full variable domain, with the rest looked up from reference TRBV9 and TRBJ1-6, is DSGVTQTPKHLITATGQRVTLRCSPRSGDLSVYWYQQSLDQGLQFLIQYYNGEERAKGNILERFSAQQFPDLHSELNLSSLELGDSALYFCASSPGGSYNSPLHFGNGTRLTVT.

This clone has a single count. The chain employs TRBV7-9 and TRBJ2-6; D not resolved. Germline V gene sequence: CDR1 SEHNR, CDR2 FQNEAQ (reference sequence). The CDR3 extends over 14 amino acids. The V end was cut by 1 base, the J end by 4 bases, with 5 bases between. CDR3 nucleotides: TGTGCCAGCAGCTTAGAAGCAGGGGCCAACGTCCTGACTTTC. Its translation is CASSLEAGANVLTF.

This chain links TRBV5-1 with TRBJ2-5; possible D gene TRBD1, 8 bases. Trimming removed 2 bases from V and 4 bases from J, with 15 bases in between. This CDR3 is 15 amino acids long. Germline CDR1 reads SGHRS; CDR2 reads YFSETQ. DNA for the CDR3: TGCGCCAGCAGCTTACAGGGGGGGAGTCCAGAGACCCAGTACTTC. It specifies CASSLQGGSPETQYF. Using reference TRBV5-1 and TRBJ2-5 for the parts outside the CDR3, the full variable domain is KAGVTQTPRYLIKTRGQQVTLSCSPISGHRSVSWYQQTPGQGLQFLFEYFSETQRNKGNFPGRFSGRQFSNSRSEMNVSTLELGDSALYLCASSLQGGSPETQYFGPGTRLLVL.

The genes are TRBV5-4 and TRBJ2-1; TRBD2 agrees at 8 bases. V was pared by 4 bases and J by 7 bases, with 22 bases of the junction left unmatched. From germline, CDR1 is SGHNT and CDR2 YYREEE (reference sequence). The CDR3 is 19 amino acids. CDR3 amino acids: CASSRGGRAGAEPGNEQFF. The CDR3 coding sequence is TGTGCCAGCAGCCGGGGGGGTAGGGCGGGAGCTGAACCCGGGAATGAGCAGTTCTTC.

The chain joins TRBV4-1 to TRBJ1-1; 8 bases line up with TRBD1. Trimming removed 0 bases from V and 0 bases from J; junction bases left unmatched: 6. The CDR3 contains 17 residues. Germline V gene lookup returns CDR1 MGHRA and CDR2 YSYEKL. The CDR3 DNA is TGCGCCAGCAGCCAAGACAGGGGGCGGAAAATGAACACTGAAGCTTTCTTT. This gives the protein CASSQDRGRKMNTEAFF.

This sequence joins TRBV5-4 and TRBJ1-1; D call uncertain. Per the germline V gene, CDR1 is SGHNT and CDR2 is YYREEE (reference sequence). V was shortened by 5 bases and J by 2 bases, with 7 bases between the two germline ends. This CDR3 region has 12 residues. Written as DNA, the CDR3 is TGTGCCAGCAGAAACAGTAACACTGAAGCTTTCTTT. It encodes CASRNSNTEAFF.

V usage is TRBV5-1 and J usage is TRBJ1-1; D is uncertain. The V end lost 4 bases, the J end lost 1 base, and 8 bases lay between the germline ends. The length of the CDR3 is 13 residues. From germline, CDR1 is SGHRS and CDR2 YFSETQ. The CDR3 DNA is TGCGCCAGCAGCCCTCCTTCGAACACTGAAGCTTTCTTT. Residues: CASSPPSNTEAFF.

This rearrangement joins TRBV28 to TRBJ2-7; D may be TRBD2 (6 bases). Trimming stripped 1 base from V and 0 bases from J, with 7 bases between. The CDR3 sequence is 14 residues long. CDR1 and CDR2 (germline): MDHEN, SYDVKM. CDR3 DNA: TGTGCCAGCAGTTTATTCGGGAGCTCCTACGAGCAGTACTTC. It yields the protein CASSLFGSSYEQYF.

This chain connects TRBV11-1 to TRBJ2-1; perhaps TRBD2 as D (6 bases). The V gene lost 7 bases and the J gene lost 0 bases, with 19 bases spanning the gap. Germline V CDR1 and CDR2: SGHAT, FQDESV (reference sequence). The CDR3 spans 17 residues. The CDR3 region has the DNA TGTGCCAGCACCAGAGAAGCGGGTATCAACTCCTACAATGAGCAGTTCTTC. Protein product: CASTREAGINSYNEQFF.

The chain uses TRBV6-5 and TRBJ1-1; D is unresolved. Trimming took 4 bases from V and 6 from J, leaving 12 bases between them. There are 13 residues in the CDR3. Per the germline V gene, CDR1 is MNHEY and CDR2 is SVGAGI. CDR3 loop: CASSLPGMAEAFF. CDR3 nucleotides: TGTGCCAGCAGTTTACCGGGGATGGCTGAAGCTTTCTTT.

This chain uses TRBV7-3 with TRBJ2-3; unclear D gene. The CDR3 length is 16 residues. Germline V gene sequence: CDR1 SGHTA, CDR2 FQGTGA. V was cut by 1 base and J by 4 bases, with 15 bases left in between. In nucleotides, the CDR3 is TGTGCCAGCAGCTTAAATTCTGGTTCACGGGCAGATACGCAGTATTTT. The encoded protein is CASSLNSGSRADTQYF.

J is TRBJ2-7 and V is TRBV5-1; 8 nucleotides align to TRBD1. Germline V lookup: CDR1 SGHRS, CDR2 YFSETQ. The CDR3 runs to 16 residues. Trimming cost V 0 bases and J 0 bases; bases outside gene matches: 5. This CDR3 reads CASSLGQGQVSYEQYF. The CDR3 nucleotides are TGCGCCAGCAGCTTGGGGCAGGGACAGGTCTCCTACGAGCAGTACTTC. The whole variable domain, remainder taken from reference TRBV5-1 and TRBJ2-7, is KAGVTQTPRYLIKTRGQQVTLSCSPISGHRSVSWYQQTPGQGLQFLFEYFSETQRNKGNFPGRFSGRQFSNSRSEMNVSTLELGDSALYLCASSLGQGQVSYEQYFGPGTRLTVT.

This clone is a singleton in its sample. This rearrangement joins TRBV15 to TRBJ1-4, with D possibly TRBD1 on 6 matching bases. CDR3 length: 15 residues. Germline V lookup: CDR1 LNHNV, CDR2 YYDKDF (reference sequence). V was clipped by 4 bases and J by 5 bases, with 14 bases between them. The CDR3 reads CATSNRQAWNEKLFF. The DNA for the CDR3 is TGTGCCACCAGCAACCGACAGGCCTGGAATGAAAAACTGTTTTTT. The full variable domain, its missing parts supplied by reference TRBV15 and TRBJ1-4, is DAMVIQNPRYQVTQFGKPVTLSCSQTLNHNVMYWYQQKSSQAPKLLFHYYDKDFNNEADTPDNFQSRRPNTSFCFLDIRSPGLGDTAMYLCATSNRQAWNEKLFFGSGTQLSVL.

The chain links TRBV6-1 to TRBJ1-5, with a possible D match to TRBD1 (5 bases). Germline lookup yields CDR1 MNHNS and CDR2 SASEGT. CDR3 length equals 14 residues. V lost 3 bases and J 3 bases, leaving 9 bases between the germline ends. CDR3 protein: CASSDGGYNQPQHF. CDR3 DNA: TGTGCCAGCAGTGATGGGGGGTACAATCAGCCCCAGCATTTT.

The V and J genes are TRBV7-9 and TRBJ2-3, with 7 bases aligning to TRBD2. With V trimmed by 5 bases and J by 0 bases, 17 bases remained unmatched. The CDR3 length is 19 residues. CDR1 is SEHNR and CDR2 is FQNEAQ in the germline V gene (reference sequence). The CDR3 reads CASSPLLLGASGSTDTQYF. The CDR3 DNA follows: TGTGCCAGCAGCCCCCTGCTGCTCGGGGCTAGCGGTAGCACAGATACGCAGTATTTT.

The rearrangement uses TRBV11-2 and TRBJ1-6, with 9 bases that match TRBD1. Per the germline V gene, CDR1 is SGHAT and CDR2 is FQNNGV. This CDR3 spans 14 amino acids. J lost 6 bases, V lost 9 bases, and 6 bases had no gene match. The CDR3 nucleotides are TGTGCCAGTTCACAGGGGGCGAGTAATTCACCCCTCCACTTT. Protein sequence: CASSQGASNSPLHF.

The genes are TRBV7-9 and TRBJ1-2; perhaps TRBD1 as D (5 bases). The CDR3 has 12 amino acids. V shed 1 base and J shed 6 bases, with 6 bases lying between them. Germline V gene sequence: CDR1 SEHNR, CDR2 FQNEAQ (reference sequence). For the CDR3, the DNA is TGTGCCAGCAGCTTAGGGGGGGATGGCTACACCTTC. This gives the protein CASSLGGDGYTF.

This chain connects TRBV9 to TRBJ2-3; no definite D call. With 1 base removed from V and 6 bases from J, the gap between germline ends came to 6 bases. The CDR3 is 12 residues long. Germline assignment: CDR1 SGDLS and CDR2 YYNGEE. CDR3 in amino acids: CASSVSRDTQYF. The CDR3 DNA is TGTGCCAGCAGCGTATCCAGGGATACGCAGTATTTT.

The CDR3 DNA reads TGTGCCAGTAGTCCTGCCACCGGGGACTACGAGCAGTACTTC. It codes for CASSPATGDYEQYF. The chain carries TRBV19 and TRBJ2-7; maybe TRBD2 (5 bases). The V and J ends lost 5 bases and 3 bases respectively, with 14 bases between them. CDR1 and CDR2 from the germline V gene are LNHDA and SQIVND (reference sequence). This CDR3 is built from 14 residues.

The chain couples TRBV9 to TRBJ1-1; TRBD1 aligns across 8 bases. With V trimmed by 4 bases and J by 6 bases, 11 bases remained unmatched. CDR1 is SGDLS and CDR2 is YYNGEE in the germline V gene. This CDR3 region has 15 residues. DNA of the CDR3: TGTGCCAGCAGCCCCGACCAAGGACAGGGCTCTGAAGCTTTCTTT. Amino acid sequence: CASSPDQGQGSEAFF.

This clone was detected only once. The rearrangement uses TRBV4-2 and TRBJ2-7, with D possibly TRBD2 on 6 matching bases. This CDR3 has 15 amino acids. CDR1 is LGHNA and CDR2 is YNFKEQ in the germline V gene. V was shortened by 3 bases and J by 6 bases, with 18 bases between the two germline ends. In nucleotides, the CDR3 is TGTGCCAGCAGCCATGGCGGGATACTAGTGAGCGAGCAGTACTTC. Its protein product is CASSHGGILVSEQYF.

The chain employs TRBV25-1 and TRBJ2-7, with 7 nucleotides matching TRBD2. J was trimmed by 3 bases and V by 0 bases; bases with no gene match: 2. Germline V CDR1 and CDR2: MGHDK, SYGVNS. The CDR3 is 14 residues long. The CDR3 loop reads CASSEYGGVYEQYF. CDR3 bases: TGTGCCAGCAGTGAATATGGGGGGGTCTACGAGCAGTACTTC.

The V and J genes are TRBV19 and TRBJ2-1; 8 bases map to TRBD2. The CDR3 totals 17 residues. V dropped 1 base and J dropped 3; count of bases not matched to a gene: 8. CDR1 is LNHDA, CDR2 SQIVND, per germline (reference sequence). CDR3 sequence: CASSIAAGAVFYNEQFF. The CDR3 bases are TGTGCCAGTAGTATAGCAGCGGGAGCAGTTTTCTACAATGAGCAGTTCTTC.

CDR3 in amino acids: CASSLNPGLANEQFF. CDR3 sequence (DNA): TGTGCCAGCAGCCTCAACCCGGGACTAGCTAATGAGCAGTTCTTC. The chain joins TRBV7-3 to TRBJ2-1, with 9 bases identical to TRBD2. Trimming took 5 bases from V and 7 from J; bases not matched to a gene: 9. This CDR3 region has 15 residues. Germline assignment: CDR1 SGHTA and CDR2 FQGTGA.

This chain uses TRBV6-6 with TRBJ2-1; 13 bases are a match to TRBD2. Germline V gives CDR1 MNHNY, CDR2 SVGAGI (reference sequence). The V and J ends lost 6 bases and 0 bases, in that order; junction bases with no gene match: 2. This CDR3 spans 16 amino acids. This CDR3 is CASRTSGRSSYNEQFF. As DNA, the CDR3 is TGTGCCAGCAGGACTAGCGGGAGGTCCTCCTACAATGAGCAGTTCTTC.

CDR3 loop: CASRRTPAGVRNEQFF. CDR3 coding DNA: TGCGCCAGCAGACGGACCCCAGCGGGAGTAAGGAATGAGCAGTTCTTC. The genes are TRBV4-1 and TRBJ2-1; 8 positions match TRBD2. V dropped 6 bases and J dropped 7; count of bases not matched to a gene: 14. This CDR3 is 16 amino acids long. CDR1 and CDR2 (germline): MGHRA, YSYEKL.

V and J are TRBV15 and TRBJ1-2; the D is unclear. CDR3 size: 13 residues. Germline-derived CDR1 and CDR2 are LNHNV and YYDKDF (reference sequence). The V gene lost 1 base and the J gene lost 6 bases, with 9 bases spanning the gap. CDR3 protein: CATSRGPGNGYTF. The CDR3 DNA follows: TGTGCCACCAGCAGAGGCCCGGGGAATGGCTACACCTTC.

This sequence joins TRBV4-2 and TRBJ2-1, with TRBD2 identical over 10 bases. CDR3 length equals 14 residues. V dropped 4 bases and J dropped 5; count of bases not matched to a gene: 2. CDR1 and CDR2 from the germline V gene are LGHNA and YNFKEQ. As DNA, the CDR3 is TGTGCCAGCAGCCGAGGACTAGCGGACAATGAGCAGTTCTTC. The encoded protein is CASSRGLADNEQFF.

The chain recombines TRBV4-1 with TRBJ1-5, with D maybe TRBD1 (6 bases). V was cut by 1 base and J by 4 bases, with 17 bases left in between. Germline loops: CDR1 MGHRA, CDR2 YSYEKL. This CDR3 region has 17 residues. CDR3 DNA sequence: TGCGCCAGCAGCCAAGTAGGAGTGGGGGCTGGGAATCAGCCCCAGCATTTT. This gives the protein CASSQVGVGAGNQPQHF.